These 30 T cell receptor beta chains were sequenced from one sample in a study of healthy donors' naive CD4 and CD8 T cells. Starting from approximately 500 ng of total RNA, TCR libraries were made with linear amplification. TCRdb called the reads again in MiXCR, with one record for every CDR3 protein. This sample has about 180,000 distinct CDR3 sequences, with over 60% found just once. The sequenced sample was naive CD4+ and CD8+ T cells sorted from blood, pooled from several donors. These receptors came from a pool of human donors in good health; the sample pools cells from several healthy donors.

CDR3 loop: CASSLPGLGNTIYF. The CDR3, as DNA: TGCGCCAGCAGCTTGCCAGGACTGGGAAACACCATATATTTT. The rearrangement joins TRBV5-1 to TRBJ1-3, with D unresolved. This CDR3 has 14 amino acids. CDR1 is SGHRS, CDR2 YFSETQ, per germline. Trimming took off 1 base at V and 4 bases at J, with 9 bases between the two ends.

The chain employs TRBV18 and TRBJ1-2; tentative D call: TRBD1 (6 bases). Trimming took off 3 bases at V and 3 bases at J, with 20 bases between the two ends. The germline V gene has CDR1 KGHSH and CDR2 LQKENI. This CDR3 region has 17 residues. The chain's CDR3 is CASSPEKQGSSDYGYTF. CDR3 sequence (DNA): TGTGCCAGCTCACCGGAAAAACAGGGATCGAGCGACTATGGCTACACCTTC.

The chain employs TRBV19 and TRBJ2-4; D is undetermined. This CDR3 comprises 17 residues. V was cut by 3 bases and J by 2 bases, with 17 bases left in between. In germline, CDR1 is LNHDA, CDR2 SQIVND (reference sequence). The CDR3 protein is CASSIGRQKYPKNIQYF. Written as DNA, the CDR3 is TGTGCCAGTAGTATCGGTCGGCAGAAGTACCCCAAAAACATTCAGTACTTC.

V gene TRBV29-1 combines with J gene TRBJ2-7; D is perhaps TRBD2 (6 bases). CDR1 is SQVTM, CDR2 ANQGSEA, per germline. V was shortened by 4 bases and J by 6 bases, with 10 bases between the two germline ends. This CDR3 is 11 amino acids long. CDR3 region: CSVGPGSEQYF. In DNA form, the CDR3 reads TGCAGCGTTGGGCCCGGGAGCGAGCAGTACTTC.

This sequence joins TRBV13 and TRBJ1-2; the D is unclear. The CDR3 has 12 amino acids. CDR1 is PRHDT and CDR2 is FYEKMQ in the germline V gene (reference sequence). Trimming took off 0 bases at V and 3 bases at J, with 2 bases between the two ends. CDR3 nucleotide sequence: TGTGCCAGCAGCTTAGGAGACTATGGCTACACCTTC. Its protein is CASSLGDYGYTF.

In this sample, this clonotype turned up once. The chain employs TRBV29-1 and TRBJ1-4; D unclear. This CDR3 contains 12 residues. V lost 5 bases, J lost 0 bases, and 4 bases lay in between. CDR1 SQVTM and CDR2 ANQGSEA come from the germline V gene. The CDR3 spells CSVLATNEKLFF. Written as DNA, the CDR3 is TGCAGCGTTCTCGCAACTAATGAAAAACTGTTTTTT.

CDR3 residues: CASRVKRVGGTEAFF. The CDR3 nucleotides are TGTGCCAGCAGGGTGAAAAGGGTCGGCGGCACTGAAGCTTTCTTT. The V call is TRBV6-2 or TRBV6-3, the J call TRBJ1-1; D not resolved. The CDR3 is made up of 15 amino acids. The V and J ends lost 6 bases and 4 bases respectively, with 18 bases between them. Germline lookup yields CDR1 MNHEY and CDR2 SVGEGT.

The chain carries TRBV5-4 and TRBJ2-7; TRBD2 matches at 12 bases. The length of the CDR3 is 15 residues. Per the germline V gene, CDR1 is SGHNT and CDR2 is YYREEE (reference sequence). V shed 4 bases and J 2 bases; nucleotides not matched to a gene: 4. Written as DNA, the CDR3 is TGTGCCAGCAGCGCCCGACTAGCGGGGGCCTACGAGCAGTACTTC. Its translation is CASSARLAGAYEQYF.

The chain recombines TRBV29-1 with TRBJ2-7; D is uncertain. CDR1 is SQVTM, CDR2 ANQGSEA, per germline. The CDR3 contains 12 residues. V shed 4 bases and J shed 5 bases, with 12 bases lying between them. This chain's CDR3 is CSVGGDADEQYF. CDR3 nucleotide sequence: TGCAGCGTTGGTGGAGATGCCGACGAGCAGTACTTC.

In its sample, this clonotype was seen a few times. The CDR3 sequence: CSVDGVGHEQYF. Here the CDR3 DNA reads TGCAGCGTTGACGGGGTGGGACACGAGCAGTACTTC. The chain has TRBV29-1 and TRBJ2-7, with D possibly called TRBD1 or TRBD2 (5 bases each). The germline V gene encodes CDR1 SQVTM and CDR2 ANQGSEA. CDR3 size: 12 residues. The ends were cut back, 3 bases at V and 5 bases at J, with 11 bases in the middle.

The sample holds one count of this clonotype. The chain couples TRBV5-1 to TRBJ1-1; D ambiguous. Germline V gene data show CDR1 as SGHRS and CDR2 as YFSETQ. CDR3 size: 16 residues. V shed 0 bases and J shed 6 bases, with 18 bases lying between them. This CDR3 reads CASSLEGRPQRSEAFF. In DNA form, the CDR3 reads TGCGCCAGCAGCTTGGAAGGGAGGCCCCAACGTTCTGAAGCTTTCTTT.

CDR3 sequence reads: CSVLGTSGKNEQYF. The CDR3 region has the DNA TGCAGCGTTCTCGGGACTAGCGGGAAAAACGAGCAGTACTTC. The rearrangement links TRBV29-1 to TRBJ2-7; 13 bases map to TRBD2. CDR3 size: 14 residues. J gave up 5 bases and V 5 bases, and 6 bases lay outside the gene matches. The germline CDR1 and CDR2 sequences are SQVTM and ANQGSEA.

CDR3 residues: CAWRGGSSYEQYF. The CDR3 bases are TGTGCCTGGAGGGGCGGGAGCTCCTACGAGCAGTACTTC. The chain links TRBV30 to TRBJ2-7, with TRBD2 matching 7 bases. Germline V lookup: CDR1 GTSNPN, CDR2 SVGIG (reference sequence). This CDR3 comprises 13 residues. The V gene end was trimmed by 3 bases and the J gene end by 0 bases; junction bases not matched to a gene: 2. The full variable domain, in which reference TRBV30 and TRBJ2-7 provide the parts outside the CDR3, is SQTIHQWPATLVQPVGSPLSLECTVEGTSNPNLYWYRQAAGRGLQLLFYSVGIGQISSEVPQNLSASRPQDRQFILSSKKLLLSDSGFYLCAWRGGSSYEQYFGPGTRLTVT.

This clonotype showed up just a few times. This chain links TRBV27 with TRBJ2-7; D possibly corresponds to TRBD2 (6 bases). Germline V lookup: CDR1 MNHEY, CDR2 SMNVEV (reference sequence). The CDR3 runs 13 residues. The V end was cut by 7 bases, the J end by 6 bases, with 16 bases between. The CDR3 loop is CASKWVGGSEQYF. CDR3 nucleotide sequence: TGTGCCAGCAAATGGGTTGGGGGGAGCGAGCAGTACTTC.

This clonotype was seen a handful of times. The chain recombines TRBV6-5 with TRBJ2-7; the D is unclear. The length of the CDR3 is 13 residues. V lost 2 bases to trimming and J lost 7 bases, with 12 bases between them. The germline V gene encodes CDR1 MNHEY and CDR2 SVGAGI. CDR3 amino acids: CASSYHISREQYF. The DNA of the CDR3 is TGTGCCAGCAGTTACCACATATCTAGGGAGCAGTACTTC.

The chain carries TRBV20-1 and TRBJ2-5, with a weak D call TRBD1 (6 bases). The ends were cut back, 3 bases at V and 5 bases at J, with 13 bases in the middle. The germline V gene has CDR1 DFQATT and CDR2 SNEGSKA (reference sequence). The CDR3 has 13 residues. The CDR3 protein is CSASLWGRETQYF. The CDR3 DNA sequence: TGCAGTGCTAGCCTCTGGGGGCGGGAGACCCAGTACTTC.

In this sample, this clonotype turned up once. This chain connects TRBV20-1 to TRBJ2-1; 8 bases map to TRBD2. The CDR3 is 15 residues long. The junction had 11 bases not matched to a gene; V was cut back by 6 bases and J by 4 bases. Germline lookup yields CDR1 DFQATT and CDR2 SNEGSKA (reference sequence). CDR3 coding DNA: TGCAGTGCCCCGGAGGGCGGGAGGACTTACAATGAGCAGTTCTTC. It codes for CSAPEGGRTYNEQFF.

This chain connects TRBV6-2 or TRBV6-3 to TRBJ1-5; D unresolved. The germline V gene encodes CDR1 MNHEY and CDR2 SVGEGT. Trimming shortened V by 6 bases and J by 0 bases, and 12 bases separated the two germline ends. The CDR3 spans 15 residues. The CDR3 coding sequence is TGTGCCAGCAGACCCCAGAGAGATAGCAATCAGCCCCAGCATTTT. Protein product: CASRPQRDSNQPQHF.

The rearrangement links TRBV6-2 or TRBV6-3 to TRBJ2-5; TRBD1 aligns across 7 bases. CDR1 and CDR2 (germline): MNHEY, SVGEGT. Losses at the gene ends were 6 bases for V and 6 bases for J; bases not matched to a gene: 7. There are 13 residues in the CDR3. The CDR3 spells CASRMTGRKTQYF. CDR3 DNA sequence: TGTGCCAGCAGAATGACAGGGAGAAAGACCCAGTACTTC.

The J gene is TRBJ1-3, the V gene TRBV30; 7 bases agree with TRBD1. The CDR3 length is 13 residues. CDR1 is GTSNPN and CDR2 is SVGIG in the germline V gene (reference sequence). V was clipped by 3 bases and J by 1 base; unmatched bases: 0. CDR3 DNA sequence: TGTGCCTGGAGGACAGGGTCTGGAAACACCATATATTTT. Translation: CAWRTGSGNTIYF.

The V and J genes are TRBV10-3 and TRBJ1-2; no reliable D call. There are 14 residues in the CDR3. Germline assignment: CDR1 ENHRY and CDR2 SYGVKD. V dropped 0 bases and J dropped 6 bases, with 11 bases sitting between them. DNA of the CDR3: TGTGCCATCAGTGAGTCAGCCACAGAAAATGGCTACACCTTC. Its protein product is CAISESATENGYTF.

The chain couples TRBV30 to TRBJ2-7, with 10 bases matching TRBD2. The V and J ends lost 3 bases and 3 bases, in that order; junction bases with no gene match: 5. The CDR3 consists of 14 residues. The germline gives CDR1 GTSNPN, CDR2 SVGIG (reference sequence). CDR3 in DNA: TGTGCCTGGAGACTAGCGGGGAGCTACTACGAGCAGTACTTC. Amino acids: CAWRLAGSYYEQYF.

V is TRBV12-3 or TRBV12-4 and J is TRBJ2-1; possibly TRBD1 for D (5 bases). The CDR3 spans 15 residues. V lost 3 bases and J lost 5, with 14 bases in between. CDR3 sequence (DNA): TGTGCCAGCAGTTTTCAGCGTGGGGCTAACAATGAGCAGTTCTTC. Protein sequence: CASSFQRGANNEQFF.

V and J are TRBV4-1 and TRBJ2-2; D gene unclear. Between the trimmed V and J ends, which lost 1 base and 8 bases, there was a span of 5 bases. The CDR3 contains 12 residues. The germline gives CDR1 MGHRA, CDR2 YSYEKL. The CDR3 reads CASSQGSGELFF. The CDR3 nucleotides are TGCGCCAGCAGCCAAGGGTCGGGGGAGCTGTTTTTT.

The chain recombines TRBV12-5 with TRBJ1-5; D may be TRBD1 (6 bases). The CDR3 runs 15 residues. Germline CDR1 is LGHNT and CDR2 is FRNRAP. The CDR3 DNA follows: TGTGCCATTATGGACAGCTCTTATAGCAATCAGCCCCAGCATTTT. Its protein is CAIMDSSYSNQPQHF.

This sequence joins TRBV5-6 and TRBJ1-1; D not resolved. The CDR3 sequence is 14 residues long. The germline V gene encodes CDR1 SGHDT and CDR2 YYEEEE. V was trimmed by 0 bases and J by 8 bases, leaving 14 bases between them. The chain's CDR3 is CASSLAFGFPEAFF. CDR3 bases: TGTGCCAGCAGCTTGGCCTTTGGTTTTCCCGAAGCTTTCTTT.

This clonotype has only a few counts. CDR3 region: CSAYGENTIYF. DNA of the CDR3: TGCAGCGCCTATGGGGAAAACACCATATATTTT. The gene calls are TRBV29-1 and TRBJ1-3; D unclear. Germline CDR1 reads SQVTM; CDR2 reads ANQGSEA. V lost 7 bases and J lost 6, with 10 bases in between. The CDR3 covers 11 residues. The full variable domain, completed using reference TRBV29-1 and TRBJ1-3, is SAVISQKPSRDICQRGTSLTIQCQVDSQVTMMFWYRQQPGQSLTLIATANQGSEATYESGFVIDKFPISRPNLTFSTLTVSNMSPEDSSIYLCSAYGENTIYFGEGSWLTVV.

The chain couples TRBV30 to TRBJ1-5; 10 bases agree with TRBD1. This CDR3 is built from 14 residues. Trimming removed 0 bases from V and 5 bases from J; junction bases left unmatched: 1. From germline, CDR1 is GTSNPN and CDR2 SVGIG (reference sequence). The DNA of the CDR3 is TGTGCCTGGAGTGTGGACAGGGGGGATCAGCCCCAGCATTTT. Translated, it gives CAWSVDRGDQPQHF.

The rearrangement links TRBV6-1 to TRBJ1-5; possibly TRBD1 for D (5 bases). CDR1 and CDR2 (germline): MNHNS, SASEGT. The CDR3 is made up of 14 amino acids. Trimming cost V 3 bases and J 4 bases, with 10 bases left between them. CDR3 nucleotide sequence: TGTGCCAGCAGTGACCCGACAGTTAATCAGCCCCAGCATTTT. Translation gives CASSDPTVNQPQHF.

The genes are TRBV15 and TRBJ1-2; the D is unclear. The ends were cut back, 5 bases at V and 6 bases at J, with 16 bases in the middle. The CDR3 has 14 residues. From germline, CDR1 is LNHNV and CDR2 YYDKDF (reference sequence). This chain's CDR3 is CATSVGRGGHGYTF. Written as DNA, the CDR3 is TGTGCCACCAGCGTGGGGAGAGGCGGCCATGGCTACACCTTC.